The 25 T cell receptor beta chains in this list originate from one sample, sequenced in a study of chemoradiotherapy in HPV16-positive cancers. Produced via immunoSEQ multiplex PCR; TCRdb's table is partial and in-frame only. The repertoire consists of nearly 2,500 clones, with 81% occurring once and the leading ten covering roughly 43%. This material consisted of tumor tissue, taken from a patient who underwent chemoradiotherapy. All receptors derive from a human donor with HPV-associated anogenital cancer.

The rearrangement links TRBV28 to TRBJ2-3; no clear D. V was pared by 0 bases and J by 4 bases, with 20 bases between. In germline, CDR1 is MDHEN, CDR2 SYDVKM. The CDR3 has 18 amino acids. The CDR3 bases are TGTGCCAGCAGTTTATGGAGGCCCGGGTCCCCTGAGGCAGATACGCAGTATTTT. Its translation is CASSLWRPGSPEADTQYF.

V and J are TRBV7-3 and TRBJ1-1; D remains ambiguous. The V gene lost 2 bases and the J gene lost 0 bases, with 10 bases spanning the gap. Germline values: CDR1 SGHTA, CDR2 FQGTGA. CDR3 length equals 15 residues. The CDR3 region has the DNA TGTGCCAGCAGCTTATCACCAGCCATGAACACTGAAGCTTTCTTT. Encoded protein: CASSLSPAMNTEAFF.

V usage is TRBV4-2 and J usage is TRBJ2-6, with 10 bases matching TRBD1. From germline, CDR1 is LGHNA and CDR2 YNFKEQ. This CDR3 region has 17 residues. V lost 1 base and J lost 5; bases outside the gene matches: 5. CDR3 sequence (DNA): TGTGCCAGCAGCCAAGGGACAGGGGGTACTAGGGCCAACGTCCTGACTTTC. It translates to CASSQGTGGTRANVLTF.

This chain links TRBV7-2 with TRBJ2-2; 8 bases agree with TRBD2. CDR1 SGHTA and CDR2 FQGNSA come from the germline V gene. The CDR3 loop spans 16 amino acids. The trim removed 5 bases at V and 0 bases at J, leaving 5 bases unmatched. CDR3 amino acids: CASSREGPTNTGELFF. In DNA, the CDR3 is TGTGCCAGCAGCCGGGAGGGACCGACGAACACCGGGGAGCTGTTTTTT.

This clone has only a few counts. The gene calls are TRBV2 and TRBJ2-7; D is perhaps TRBD1 (5 bases). Deletions cut 5 bases from V and 6 bases from J, with 5 bases between. This CDR3 contains 10 residues. The germline V gene has CDR1 SNHLY and CDR2 FYNNEI. The CDR3 DNA is TGTGCCAGCAGTAGGGGCGAGCAGTACTTC. The encoded protein is CASSRGEQYF. The full variable domain, rest sourced from reference TRBV2 and TRBJ2-7, is EPEVTQTPSHQVTQMGQEVILRCVPISNHLYFYWYRQILGQKVEFLVSFYNNEISEKSEIFDDQFSVERPDGSNFTLKIRSTKLEDSAMYFCASSRGEQYFGPGTRLTVT.

This clone was recorded a few times. The chain employs TRBV14 and TRBJ1-1; D unresolved. This CDR3 comprises 14 residues. Germline V CDR1 and CDR2: SGHDN, FVKESK. Trimming left V 4 bases short and J 1 base short, with 10 bases between. The CDR3 loop reads CASSRDLGNTEAFF. CDR3 DNA: TGTGCCAGCAGCCGAGACCTGGGGAACACTGAAGCTTTCTTT.

The chain recombines TRBV5-1 with TRBJ1-3; no firm D call. The CDR3 is 14 amino acids. CDR1 and CDR2 (germline): SGHRS, YFSETQ. The V end was cut by 2 bases, the J end by 2 bases, with 8 bases between. In DNA form, the CDR3 reads TGCGCCAGCAGCTTAACCGGGACTGGAAACACCATATATTTT. It is translated as CASSLTGTGNTIYF.

The CDR3 bases are TGTGCCAGCAGCTTAGCAGCCGGAGACACTGAAGCTTTCTTT. The encoded protein is CASSLAAGDTEAFF. The chain couples TRBV7-2 to TRBJ1-1; D not certain. The germline CDR1 and CDR2 sequences are SGHTA and FQGNSA. The CDR3 contains 14 residues. V gave up 0 bases and J gave up 3 bases, with 8 bases separating them.

The chain combines TRBV11-2 with TRBJ2-5; D unresolved. The CDR3 covers 14 residues. Germline V gene sequence: CDR1 SGHAT, CDR2 FQNNGV. The V and J ends lost 4 bases and 1 base respectively, with 10 bases between them. The CDR3 DNA sequence: TGTGCCAGCAGCTCCTTGGCCACCCAAGAGACCCAGTACTTC. It codes for CASSSLATQETQYF.

This chain joins TRBV4-3 and TRBJ2-2, with a weak D call TRBD1 (5 bases). The CDR3 is 16 residues long. Trimming removed 0 bases from V and 4 bases from J, with 12 bases in between. From germline, CDR1 is LGHNA and CDR2 YSLEER. The CDR3 protein is CASSQEAGSTTGELFF. CDR3 bases: TGCGCCAGCAGCCAAGAGGCAGGGTCTACCACCGGGGAGCTGTTTTTT.

The V call is TRBV6-1, the J call TRBJ2-7; 8 positions agree with TRBD2. From germline, CDR1 is MNHNS and CDR2 SASEGT. J lost 0 bases, V lost 0 bases, and 1 base had no gene match. This CDR3 region has 15 residues. CDR3 DNA: TGTGCCAGCAGTGAAGCCAGCGGGAGCTCCTACGAGCAGTACTTC. As protein: CASSEASGSSYEQYF.

The chain links TRBV28 to TRBJ2-1; 8 bases fit TRBD2. Germline V gene data show CDR1 as MDHEN and CDR2 as SYDVKM. The trim removed 8 bases at V and 1 base at J, leaving 10 bases unmatched. This CDR3 contains 16 residues. CDR3 protein: CASPRDSGTSYNEQFF. In DNA, the CDR3 is TGTGCCAGCCCGAGAGATAGCGGGACATCCTACAATGAGCAGTTCTTC.

The genes are TRBV6-1 and TRBJ2-2; weak D call: TRBD2 (6 bases). The CDR3 spans 13 residues. Germline CDR1 MNHNS, CDR2 SASEGT. The V end was cut by 6 bases, the J end by 6 bases, with 11 bases between. The CDR3 DNA reads as TGTGCCAGCAGCCGGGACTTTGCCGGGGAGCTGTTTTTT. It is translated as CASSRDFAGELFF.

In this sample, this clone turned up a few times. The V gene is TRBV27, the J gene TRBJ1-2; D is possibly TRBD1 (5 bases). Trimming left V 3 bases short and J 4 bases short, with 9 bases between. CDR3 length: 13 amino acids. Germline V gives CDR1 MNHEY, CDR2 SMNVEV (reference sequence). CDR3 sequence: CASSLRGSYGYTF. CDR3 sequence (DNA): TGTGCCAGCAGTTTGAGGGGATCCTATGGCTACACCTTC.

The chain joins TRBV30 to TRBJ2-5; TRBD2 matches 10 bases. The V and J ends lost 4 bases and 5 bases, in that order; junction bases with no gene match: 10. The CDR3 contains 15 residues. Germline V CDR1 and CDR2: GTSNPN, SVGIG (reference sequence). Here the CDR3 reads CAWNTLAGVEETQYF. CDR3 coding DNA: TGTGCCTGGAATACTCTAGCGGGAGTTGAGGAGACCCAGTACTTC.

J is TRBJ2-5 and V is TRBV2; the match to TRBD2 covers 12 bases. The CDR3 has 16 residues. The V segment lost 5 bases and the J segment 5 bases; nucleotides outside the gene matches: 9. The germline CDR1 and CDR2 sequences are SNHLY and FYNNEI. The CDR3 protein is CASSSPSGRDRETQYF. The CDR3 DNA sequence: TGTGCCAGCAGTTCCCCTAGCGGGAGGGATCGGGAGACCCAGTACTTC.

The sample holds one count of this clone. The chain combines TRBV5-8 with TRBJ1-5; TRBD1 aligns across 8 bases. V trimming: 10 bases; J trimming: 3 bases; junction bases outside the gene matches: 9. This CDR3 region has 14 residues. CDR1 SGHTS and CDR2 YDEGEE come from the germline V gene. CDR3 bases: TGTGCCGCAAAAGGACAGGGATACAATCAGCCCCAGCATTTT. This encodes CAAKGQGYNQPQHF.

This clone appeared once. The CDR3 DNA follows: TGTGCCAGTAGTACGACAGGGGGCCTTCGGAATGAGCAGTTCTTC. It translates to CASSTTGGLRNEQFF. V usage is TRBV19 and J usage is TRBJ2-1, with TRBD1 matching over 10 bases. V lost 4 bases and J lost 7; bases outside the gene matches: 7. The CDR3 sequence is 15 residues long. Looked up from germline, CDR1 is LNHDA and CDR2 is SQIVND (reference sequence).

This clone was found a few times. The V gene is TRBV27, the J gene TRBJ1-5; D not resolved. V gave up 6 bases and J gave up 3 bases, with 12 bases separating them. The CDR3 extends over 14 amino acids. CDR1 and CDR2 (germline): MNHEY, SMNVEV (reference sequence). DNA for the CDR3: TGTGCCAGCAGCCCGGACGGCGTCAATCAGCCCCAGCATTTT. Amino acid sequence: CASSPDGVNQPQHF.

The V call is TRBV5-1, the J call TRBJ1-2; D not resolved. CDR3 length: 13 residues. V lost 1 base and J 3 bases, leaving 7 bases between the germline ends. Germline CDR1 is SGHRS and CDR2 is YFSETQ. This chain's CDR3 is CASSLRQDYGYTF. CDR3 DNA: TGCGCCAGCAGCTTGCGGCAGGACTATGGCTACACCTTC.

The chain has TRBV6-5 and TRBJ2-7, with TRBD2 matching over 10 bases. V lost 6 bases, J lost 4 bases, and 9 bases stayed unmatched. This CDR3 has 15 amino acids. Germline V gene data show CDR1 as MNHEY and CDR2 as SVGAGI. The CDR3: CASSPRTSGYYEQYF. DNA of the CDR3: TGTGCCAGCAGCCCCCGGACTAGCGGATATTACGAGCAGTACTTC.

The V call is TRBV4-1, the J call TRBJ2-7, with TRBD1 identical over 8 bases. The CDR3 runs to 16 residues. The V gene's germline CDR1 is MGHRA and CDR2 YSYEKL. V dropped 0 bases and J dropped 2; count of bases not matched to a gene: 6. The DNA for the CDR3 is TGCGCCAGCAGCCAAGATTGGGGACAGGCCACCTACGAGCAGTACTTC. It yields the protein CASSQDWGQATYEQYF.

This clone occurred once. CDR3 sequence reads: CASSYRDRGDYEQYF. The DNA for the CDR3 is TGTGCCAGCAGCTACCGGGACAGGGGAGACTACGAGCAGTACTTC. The V gene is TRBV7-2, the J gene TRBJ2-7; 10 bases agree with TRBD1. This CDR3 is built from 15 residues. Germline trimming cut 4 bases from V and 3 bases from J; bases unmatched to any gene: 6. The germline CDR1 and CDR2 sequences are SGHTA and FQGNSA.

V usage is TRBV10-2 and J usage is TRBJ2-3; 9 bases line up with TRBD2. V lost 4 bases and J lost 2; bases outside the gene matches: 4. CDR1 and CDR2 from the germline V gene are WSHSY and SAAADI. This CDR3 has 15 amino acids. The CDR3 DNA reads TGCGCCAGCAGTGGGACTAGCGAGAACACAGATACGCAGTATTTT. Residues: CASSGTSENTDTQYF.

The chain links TRBV5-1 to TRBJ2-3; TRBD1 is a possible D gene (5 bases). CDR3 length equals 11 residues. V lost 6 bases to trimming and J lost 5 bases, with 7 bases between them. The germline V gene encodes CDR1 SGHRS and CDR2 YFSETQ. The CDR3 protein is CASTQGDTQYF. The CDR3 DNA reads TGCGCCAGCACCCAGGGAGATACGCAGTATTTT.